This T cell receptor (beta chain) was documented in a study of T-cell reconstitution after alpha-beta-depleted transplantation in children. The length of the CDR3 is 15 residues. The junction had 4 bases not matched to a gene; V was cut back by 5 bases and J by 0 bases. Germline lookup yields CDR1 SGHRS and CDR2 YFSETQ. Unique molecular identifiers tagged the TCRbeta library. TCRdb re-called the PCR reads with MiXCR, one entry per CDR3 protein. This table has some 530,000 distinct CDR3 sequences, under 15% appearing once. This clonotype occurred a few times. The sequence came from a human donor who donated a stem cell graft to a child with combined immunodeficiency. The genes are TRBV5-1 and TRBJ2-1; TRBD1 matches at 8 bases. Source: PBMCs from the stem cell graft donor, taken from the stem cell graft. In nucleotides, the CDR3 is TGCGCCAGCAGGGGGACAGGAAGCTCCTACAATGAGCAGTTCTTC. Its protein product is CASRGTGSSYNEQFF.